The sequence of this TCR beta chain was determined in a study of cytomegalovirus exposure and HLA in healthy donors. Profiling relied on immunoSEQ multiplex PCR, and the TCRdb table lists in-frame clones only, not all of them. This table holds fewer than 80,000 clones, 96% found once. The germline CDR1 and CDR2 sequences are SGHRS and YFSETQ. The CDR3 runs to 13 residues. The V segment lost 3 bases and the J segment 4 bases; nucleotides outside the gene matches: 2. The donors were part of the validation cohort of 95 to 150 subjects. That cohort was separate from the first cohort, which comprised several hundred subjects. Comments on this clone: Its antigen remains unknown.

Whole-study results and caveats: The TCR clusters that emerged in the first cohort tended, a later analysis found, to co-occur in the roughly 110 validation repertoires.

Input material: PBMCs. This sequence originates from a woman aged 18-35 years in good health and CMV-seropositive. The J gene is TRBJ2-5, the V gene TRBV5-1, with TRBD1 matching 8 bases. The CDR3 bases are TGCGCCAGCAGCTCTGGACAGGGAGAGACCCAGTACTTC. Its protein is CASSSGQGETQYF.